The 27 T cell receptor beta chains in this list originate from one sample, sequenced in a study of glioma-infiltrating T cells after dendritic cell vaccination. Stated time point: after dendritic cell vaccination, including at tumor progression/relapse. TCRdb keeps only in-frame clones here, not all; method: immunoSEQ multiplex PCR. Here the sample spans around 87,000 clones, around 83% being singletons. The sample in question was blood, obtained after dendritic cell vaccination. The receptors shown here come from a human donor with glioblastoma.

This clone was observed once. J is TRBJ1-2 and V is TRBV5-1; possible D gene TRBD1, 6 bases. Germline-derived CDR1 and CDR2 are SGHRS and YFSETQ. This CDR3 contains 15 residues. V was shortened by 1 base and J by 4 bases, with 14 bases between the two germline ends. The CDR3 is CASSLTGSVVYGYTF. CDR3 DNA sequence: TGCGCCAGCAGCTTGACAGGGTCTGTGGTCTATGGCTACACCTTC. Full variable domain (remainder filled in from reference TRBV5-1 and TRBJ1-2): KAGVTQTPRYLIKTRGQQVTLSCSPISGHRSVSWYQQTPGQGLQFLFEYFSETQRNKGNFPGRFSGRQFSNSRSEMNVSTLELGDSALYLCASSLTGSVVYGYTFGSGTRLTVV.

In this sample, this clone turned up once. The gene calls are TRBV5-6 and TRBJ2-5; D may be TRBD2 (6 bases). The CDR3 spans 15 residues. Trimming took 4 bases from V and 5 from J, leaving 18 bases between them. Germline assignment: CDR1 SGHDT and CDR2 YYEEEE. The CDR3 protein is CASSHRGATGETQYF. The CDR3 DNA is TGTGCCAGCAGCCACCGCGGGGCAACCGGGGAGACCCAGTACTTC. The full variable domain, its missing parts supplied by reference TRBV5-6 and TRBJ2-5, is DAGVTQSPTHLIKTRGQQVTLRCSPKSGHDTVSWYQQALGQGPQFIFQYYEEEERQRGNFPDRFSGHQFPNYSSELNVNALLLGDSALYLCASSHRGATGETQYFGPGTRLLVL.

J is TRBJ2-5 and V is TRBV7-6; 8 positions agree with TRBD1. This CDR3 is 16 amino acids long. Trimming at V came to 1 base and at J to 2 bases, leaving 6 bases not matched to a gene. Germline assignment: CDR1 SGHVS and CDR2 FNYEAQ. The CDR3: CASSLDRTGLQETQYF. In DNA form, the CDR3 reads TGTGCCAGCAGCTTAGACCGGACAGGGTTGCAAGAGACCCAGTACTTC.

V and J are TRBV4-1 and TRBJ1-2; D remains ambiguous. Germline loops: CDR1 MGHRA, CDR2 YSYEKL. This CDR3 has 12 residues. V lost 5 bases and J 5 bases, leaving 9 bases between the germline ends. CDR3 loop: CASSGGFYGYTF. The CDR3 bases are TGCGCCAGCAGCGGAGGGTTTTATGGCTACACCTTC.

The chain couples TRBV9 to TRBJ1-6; D not certain. Trimming took 1 base from V and 7 from J, leaving 3 bases between them. The CDR3 runs to 12 residues. Germline values: CDR1 SGDLS, CDR2 YYNGEE. CDR3 DNA: TGTGCCAGCAGCGTATCGAATTCACCCCTCCACTTT. Its protein product is CASSVSNSPLHF. The entire variable domain, with the rest obtained from reference TRBV9 and TRBJ1-6, is as follows: DSGVTQTPKHLITATGQRVTLRCSPRSGDLSVYWYQQSLDQGLQFLIQYYNGEERAKGNILERFSAQQFPDLHSELNLSSLELGDSALYFCASSVSNSPLHFGNGTRLTVT.

The V and J genes are TRBV19 and TRBJ2-7, with D possibly being TRBD2 (6 bases). Germline lookup yields CDR1 LNHDA and CDR2 SQIVND (reference sequence). The V gene lost 6 bases and the J gene lost 3 bases, with 12 bases spanning the gap. There are 13 residues in the CDR3. CDR3 protein: CASRGPGDYEQYF. The CDR3 DNA sequence: TGTGCCAGTAGGGGGCCGGGGGACTACGAGCAGTACTTC.

The rearrangement uses TRBV18 and TRBJ1-5; the match to TRBD1 covers 10 bases. Germline CDR1 KGHSH, CDR2 LQKENI. The length of the CDR3 is 14 residues. The J segment lost 6 bases and the V segment lost 2 bases, leaving 1 base of the junction unmatched. The CDR3 nucleotides are TGTGCCAGCTCACCAGGGACAGGGGTTCAGCCCCAGCATTTT. Its translation is CASSPGTGVQPQHF.

The chain couples TRBV5-1 to TRBJ2-2; 8 bases align to TRBD1. Germline CDR1 is SGHRS and CDR2 is YFSETQ. This CDR3 has 16 amino acids. V shed 0 bases, J shed 3 bases, and the junction held 4 bases outside the gene matches. The CDR3 nucleotides are TGCGCCAGCAGCTTGGAAGGACAGGGTCACACCGGGGAGCTGTTTTTT. Protein: CASSLEGQGHTGELFF. Full variable domain (missing parts from reference TRBV5-1 and TRBJ2-2): KAGVTQTPRYLIKTRGQQVTLSCSPISGHRSVSWYQQTPGQGLQFLFEYFSETQRNKGNFPGRFSGRQFSNSRSEMNVSTLELGDSALYLCASSLEGQGHTGELFFGEGSRLTVL.

J is TRBJ1-6 and V is TRBV27; weak D call: TRBD1 (6 bases). CDR1 MNHEY and CDR2 SMNVEV come from the germline V gene (reference sequence). V was cut by 3 bases and J by 5 bases, with 11 bases left in between. CDR3 length: 15 amino acids. The CDR3 nucleotides are TGTGCCAGCAGTTTCCGGACAGAACATAATTCACCCCTCCACTTT. It specifies CASSFRTEHNSPLHF.

This clone was recorded a few times. The CDR3 region has the DNA TGTGCCAGCAGCGGGGGGATTTCGGACACTGAAGCTTTCTTT. Protein product: CASSGGISDTEAFF. This chain connects TRBV5-4 to TRBJ1-1, with D possibly being TRBD1 (5 bases). The CDR3 is 14 amino acids. Between the trimmed V and J ends, which lost 4 bases and 3 bases, there was a span of 13 bases. The germline V gene has CDR1 SGHNT and CDR2 YYREEE (reference sequence).

V is TRBV19 and J is TRBJ2-7; weak D call: TRBD2 (5 bases). In germline, CDR1 is LNHDA, CDR2 SQIVND (reference sequence). Deletions cut 3 bases from V and 2 bases from J, with 11 bases between. The CDR3 has 14 amino acids. CDR3 residues: CASSMQAGTYEQYF. The CDR3 coding sequence is TGTGCCAGTAGTATGCAGGCGGGTACCTACGAGCAGTACTTC.

The chain carries TRBV6-6 and TRBJ2-3, with 12 bases identical to TRBD1. Germline V gene data show CDR1 as MNHNY and CDR2 as SVGAGI (reference sequence). The CDR3 totals 16 residues. The V segment lost 2 bases and the J segment 5 bases; nucleotides outside the gene matches: 5. The CDR3 sequence is CASSYKGQGAGDTQYF. CDR3 in DNA: TGTGCCAGCAGTTACAAGGGACAGGGGGCGGGAGATACGCAGTATTTT.

This clone was found a few times. CDR3 sequence: CASSQQREKLFF. The CDR3 DNA follows: TGTGCCAGCAGCCAACAGAGAGAAAAACTGTTTTTT. The V and J genes are TRBV21-1 and TRBJ1-4; TRBD1, the D gene given by the table, was not confirmed from the DNA. TRBV21-1 is assigned pseudogene status. This CDR3 has 12 residues.

The chain couples TRBV18 to TRBJ2-7; D possibly corresponds to TRBD1 (6 bases). From germline, CDR1 is KGHSH and CDR2 LQKENI. The ends were cut back, 0 bases at V and 1 base at J, with 16 bases in the middle. This CDR3 contains 17 residues. The CDR3 DNA is TGTGCCAGCTCACCACCGATCGAGGCAGGGGAATCCTACGAGCAGTACTTC. Protein product: CASSPPIEAGESYEQYF.

The chain has TRBV29-1 and TRBJ1-1, with D unresolved. The CDR3 covers 12 residues. The V gene lost 3 bases and the J gene lost 0 bases, with 5 bases spanning the gap. Germline V gene data show CDR1 as SQVTM and CDR2 as ANQGSEA. DNA for the CDR3: TGCAGCGTTGACGAGGTGAACACTGAAGCTTTCTTT. This gives the protein CSVDEVNTEAFF. Based on the CDR3 plus reference TRBV29-1 and TRBJ1-1, the full variable domain is SAVISQKPSRDICQRGTSLTIQCQVDSQVTMMFWYRQQPGQSLTLIATANQGSEATYESGFVIDKFPISRPNLTFSTLTVSNMSPEDSSIYLCSVDEVNTEAFFGQGTRLTVV.

V and J are TRBV6-1 and TRBJ2-1, with 10 bases matching TRBD2. Trimming cost V 1 base and J 6 bases; bases outside gene matches: 6. CDR1 is MNHNS and CDR2 is SASEGT in the germline V gene. CDR3 size: 16 residues. CDR3 DNA: TGTGCCAGCAGTGAAGGTTTCAGCGGGGGGGGCAATGAGCAGTTCTTC. Translated: CASSEGFSGGGNEQFF.

The chain links TRBV6-6 to TRBJ2-3; 7 bases are shared with TRBD2. After removal of 6 bases from V and 7 bases from J, the junction contained 16 bases not matched to a gene. The CDR3 totals 16 residues. Germline V gene sequence: CDR1 MNHNY, CDR2 SVGAGI (reference sequence). The CDR3 region has the DNA TGTGCCAGCAGCCTCGGGACTAAAGGGAATCGGTATACGCAGTATTTT. Amino acids: CASSLGTKGNRYTQYF.

The V and J genes are TRBV7-2 and TRBJ2-3, with 12 bases aligning to TRBD1. Unmatched junction bases numbered 4, after V lost 4 bases and J lost 5 bases. The CDR3 has 15 residues. Germline V gives CDR1 SGHTA, CDR2 FQGNSA. The CDR3 here is CASSSGQGALDTQYF. CDR3 nucleotides: TGTGCCAGCAGCTCGGGACAGGGGGCTTTAGATACGCAGTATTTT.

In this sample, this clone turned up a few times. The V and J genes are TRBV4-1 and TRBJ2-7; D might be TRBD1 (6 bases). Germline CDR1 and CDR2: MGHRA and YSYEKL. The CDR3 has 12 amino acids. V was pared by 0 bases and J by 8 bases, with 8 bases between. The CDR3, as DNA: TGCGCCAGCAGCCAAGACGGGACAAAGCAGTACTTC. Residues: CASSQDGTKQYF.

The chain joins TRBV2 to TRBJ2-2; 8 bases line up with TRBD1. From germline, CDR1 is SNHLY and CDR2 FYNNEI. CDR3 length: 14 residues. V gave up 3 bases and J gave up 6 bases; unmatched junction bases: 3. The CDR3 here is CASSERTGPGELFF. DNA for the CDR3: TGTGCCAGCAGTGAGAGGACAGGGCCCGGGGAGCTGTTTTTT.

The chain has TRBV4-3 and TRBJ1-1, with 9 positions matching TRBD1. Germline CDR1 is LGHNA and CDR2 is YSLEER. The CDR3 spans 14 residues. V lost 3 bases, J lost 10 bases, and 9 bases stayed unmatched. CDR3 DNA: TGCGCCAGCAGCCAGCGGACAGGGGATTCTGTAGCTTTCTTT. Translating gives CASSQRTGDSVAFF.

This CDR3 reads CASSRLGRDQPQHF. DNA of the CDR3: TGTGCCAGCAGTCGACTGGGGCGAGATCAGCCCCAGCATTTT. The chain carries TRBV6-6 and TRBJ1-5; D perhaps matches TRBD1 (5 bases). The CDR3 is 14 amino acids. The germline V gene encodes CDR1 MNHNY and CDR2 SVGAGI (reference sequence). V was clipped by 5 bases and J by 5 bases, with 13 bases between them.

V and J are TRBV6-5 and TRBJ1-2; TRBD1 agrees at 9 bases. The CDR3 runs to 15 residues. Trimming at V came to 6 bases and at J to 3 bases, leaving 8 bases not matched to a gene. The V gene's germline CDR1 is MNHEY and CDR2 SVGAGI. The CDR3 bases are TGTGCCAGCAGCCTGGGGGGACAGGGATACTATGGCTACACCTTC. Translated: CASSLGGQGYYGYTF.

This chain links TRBV5-1 with TRBJ1-2; 7 bases match TRBD1. The length of the CDR3 is 13 residues. Losses at the gene ends were 1 base for V and 7 bases for J; bases not matched to a gene: 4. The germline V gene has CDR1 SGHRS and CDR2 YFSETQ. The CDR3 sequence is CASSLTGDAGYTF. CDR3 DNA: TGCGCCAGCAGCTTGACAGGGGACGCTGGCTACACCTTC.

The chain links TRBV6-1 to TRBJ2-1; D gene uncertain. CDR1 is MNHNS and CDR2 is SASEGT in the germline V gene. The CDR3 has 13 amino acids. The V and J ends lost 6 bases and 2 bases respectively, with 8 bases between them. DNA for the CDR3: TGTGCCAGCAGCCCCAGGCCCTACAATGAGCAGTTCTTC. Translated, it gives CASSPRPYNEQFF.

The chain recombines TRBV11-2 with TRBJ2-5, with 11 bases identical to TRBD2. In germline, CDR1 is SGHAT, CDR2 FQNNGV. The CDR3 loop spans 16 amino acids. The junction had 7 bases not matched to a gene; V was cut back by 6 bases and J by 1 base. The CDR3, as DNA: TGTGCCAGCAGGGAGACTCTAGCGGGGGGCCAAGAGACCCAGTACTTC. Translation: CASRETLAGGQETQYF. Drawing the rest from reference TRBV11-2 and TRBJ2-5, the complete variable domain is EAGVAQSPRYKIIEKRQSVAFWCNPISGHATLYWYQQILGQGPKLLIQFQNNGVVDDSQLPKDRFSAERLKGVDSTLKIQPAKLEDSAVYLCASRETLAGGQETQYFGPGTRLLVL.

J is TRBJ1-3 and V is TRBV19, with 7 bases aligning to TRBD1. CDR1 and CDR2 from the germline V gene are LNHDA and SQIVND (reference sequence). Losses at the gene ends were 6 bases for V and 1 base for J; bases not matched to a gene: 6. The CDR3 runs 15 residues. The CDR3 is CASSSGGSSGNTIYF. The CDR3 nucleotides read TGTGCCAGTAGCTCAGGGGGATCATCTGGAAACACCATATATTTT.